Below, 30 T cell receptor beta chains from the same sample are listed, as sequenced in a study of T cell repertoires in cytomegalovirus infection. TCRdb processed the reads anew with MiXCR; each CDR3 protein has one entry. The sample has about 740,000 distinct CDR3 sequences; roughly a third are singletons. Antigen specificity for these receptors is unknown. Sequencing was performed on cultured PBMCs, taken from culture after CMV antigen stimulation. These receptors were obtained from a human donor in good health (CMV status not recorded). Some clones in this sample may be carry-over from other donors' samples.

The chain joins TRBV18 to TRBJ1-1; D uncertain. Germline-derived CDR1 and CDR2 are KGHSH and LQKENI. The CDR3 is made up of 14 amino acids. V lost 2 bases, J lost 0 bases, and 7 bases lay in between. CDR3 bases: TGTGCCAGCTCACCAAGCAGCATGAACACTGAAGCTTTCTTT. Protein sequence: CASSPSSMNTEAFF.

The rearrangement uses TRBV7-6 and TRBJ2-2, with 14 bases that match TRBD2. CDR1 is SGHVS and CDR2 is FNYEAQ in the germline V gene. This CDR3 has 19 amino acids. Trimming at V came to 5 bases and at J to 3 bases, leaving 11 bases not matched to a gene. The CDR3 nucleotides are TGTGCCAGCAGCCCAGGACTAGCGGGGGGAGTTTTGTACACCGGGGAGCTGTTTTTT. As protein: CASSPGLAGGVLYTGELFF.

This clonotype was seen only a few times. The CDR3 here is CASSWGQVGGYEQYF. Written as DNA, the CDR3 is TGTGCCAGCAGCTGGGGACAGGTCGGGGGGTACGAGCAGTACTTC. The V call is TRBV7-2, the J call TRBJ2-7, with D possibly matching TRBD1 (8 bases). There are 15 residues in the CDR3. V lost 4 bases, J lost 4 bases, and 17 bases lay in between. Germline V lookup: CDR1 SGHTA, CDR2 FQGNSA.

This clonotype has just one count. The J gene is TRBJ2-5, the V gene TRBV4-1, with 16 nucleotides matching TRBD2. CDR1 MGHRA and CDR2 YSYEKL come from the germline V gene. The CDR3 has 19 amino acids. V was clipped by 4 bases and J by 0 bases; unmatched bases: 8. As DNA, the CDR3 is TGCGCCAGCAGCCTGAAGGGGACTAGCGGGAGGGCCCACCAAGAGACCCAGTACTTC. It is translated as CASSLKGTSGRAHQETQYF.

This clonotype was detected only once. This chain links TRBV14 with TRBJ2-7, with D perhaps being TRBD1 or TRBD2 (5 bases each). The germline gives CDR1 SGHDN, CDR2 FVKESK. The V gene lost 4 bases and the J gene lost 2 bases, with 12 bases spanning the gap. This CDR3 is 14 amino acids long. CDR3 protein: CASSPGWGTYEQYF. For the CDR3, the DNA is TGTGCCAGCAGCCCGGGGTGGGGGACCTACGAGCAGTACTTC.

A few counts support this clonotype. The chain links TRBV6-1 to TRBJ2-5, with 10 bases that match TRBD2. The trim removed 8 bases at V and 5 bases at J, leaving 8 bases unmatched. Germline V lookup: CDR1 MNHNS, CDR2 SASEGT. The CDR3 loop spans 14 amino acids. The CDR3 DNA follows: TGTGCCAGCGGATTAGCGGGGGGTTTGGAGACCCAGTACTTC. Translation gives CASGLAGGLETQYF.

This clonotype was counted at least ten times. This chain connects TRBV7-9 to TRBJ1-2; maybe TRBD1 (5 bases). Trimming removed 10 bases from V and 6 bases from J, with 15 bases in between. The CDR3 runs to 12 residues. Per germline, CDR1 SEHNR and CDR2 FQNEAQ (reference sequence). CDR3 DNA: TGTGCCACCAAGACGGGGGGGAATGGCTACACCTTC. It encodes CATKTGGNGYTF.

V is TRBV27 and J is TRBJ1-5, with unresolved D. Trimming cost V 3 bases and J 2 bases, with 14 bases left between them. Germline V gives CDR1 MNHEY, CDR2 SMNVEV (reference sequence). CDR3 length equals 16 residues. This CDR3 is CASSLPAPTGNQPQHF. CDR3 in DNA: TGTGCCAGCAGTTTGCCTGCCCCCACAGGCAATCAGCCCCAGCATTTT.

The V call is TRBV5-6, the J call TRBJ1-2; D remains ambiguous. Germline V lookup: CDR1 SGHDT, CDR2 YYEEEE. The CDR3 is 16 amino acids. Trimming left V 0 bases short and J 6 bases short, with 18 bases between. The CDR3 loop is CASSLGLQSPGHGYTF. For the CDR3, the DNA is TGTGCCAGCAGCTTGGGTCTCCAATCACCTGGGCATGGCTACACCTTC.

This clonotype was seen only a few times. The chain uses TRBV4-2 and TRBJ2-2, with D maybe TRBD2 (5 bases). V gave up 1 base and J gave up 9 bases, with 9 bases separating them. The CDR3 contains 13 residues. Germline V CDR1 and CDR2: LGHNA, YNFKEQ. CDR3 nucleotide sequence: TGTGCCAGCAGCCAAGGTTCTAGCCGGGAGCTGTTTTTT. Translating it yields CASSQGSSRELFF.

The chain uses TRBV15 and TRBJ2-1; 9 bases map to TRBD2. The ends lost 2 bases at V and 5 bases at J; junction bases unmatched: 10. CDR3 length: 17 residues. Looked up from germline, CDR1 is LNHNV and CDR2 is YYDKDF (reference sequence). The CDR3 region is CATSRKLSGGLNNEQFF. The CDR3, as DNA: TGTGCCACCAGCAGAAAGTTGAGCGGGGGGCTGAACAATGAGCAGTTCTTC.

V usage is TRBV19 and J usage is TRBJ2-3; D is ambiguous. Germline CDR1 LNHDA, CDR2 SQIVND (reference sequence). The length of the CDR3 is 12 residues. Trimming stripped 1 base from V and 10 bases from J, with 9 bases between. Here the CDR3 DNA reads TGTGCCAGTAGTATAGCAGAAAGTCCGCAGTATTTT. Protein sequence: CASSIAESPQYF.

This clonotype was picked up a small number of times. The chain links TRBV7-2 to TRBJ2-1; D may be TRBD1 or TRBD2 (5 bases each). V was trimmed by 3 bases and J by 13 bases, leaving 16 bases between them. CDR1 is SGHTA, CDR2 FQGNSA, per germline. The CDR3 has 13 residues. CDR3 region: CASSFMRDGFQFF. CDR3 in DNA: TGTGCCAGCAGCTTTATGAGGGACGGTTTCCAGTTCTTC. Filled out from reference TRBV7-2 and TRBJ2-1, the complete variable domain reads GAGVSQSPSNKVTEKGKDVELRCDPISGHTALYWYRQSLGQGLEFLIYFQGNSAPDKSGLPSDRFSAERTGGSVSTLTIQRTQQEDSAVYLCASSFMRDGFQFFGPGTRLTVL.

This clonotype has just a few counts. The CDR3 DNA sequence: TGTGCCAGCAGCCTTGTGCTGGGAGGGAACAATGAGCAGTTCTTC. It yields the protein CASSLVLGGNNEQFF. The gene calls are TRBV7-2 and TRBJ2-1, with 7 bases that match TRBD2. The CDR3 has 15 amino acids. J lost 5 bases, V lost 5 bases, and 9 bases had no gene match. The V gene's germline CDR1 is SGHTA and CDR2 FQGNSA.

This clonotype has more than one count but fewer than ten. The V and J genes are TRBV7-8 and TRBJ2-2; 9 positions agree with TRBD2. Germline V gene sequence: CDR1 SGHVS, CDR2 FQNEAQ. This CDR3 spans 17 amino acids. The V and J ends lost 5 bases and 2 bases, in that order; junction bases with no gene match: 9. In DNA form, the CDR3 reads TGTGCCAGCAGCGCGAACCCTAGCGGGGCAAACACCGGGGAGCTGTTTTTT. Translation gives CASSANPSGANTGELFF.

This clonotype was seen more than once but under ten times. The rearrangement links TRBV7-2 to TRBJ1-6; D not resolved. Per germline, CDR1 SGHTA and CDR2 FQGNSA. Deletions cut 0 bases from V and 14 bases from J, with 17 bases between. The CDR3 is 15 amino acids. Written as DNA, the CDR3 is TGTGCCAGCAGCTTAGCGGGAATTCGTGGACCCACCCTCCACTTT. It encodes CASSLAGIRGPTLHF.

This clonotype has more than one count but fewer than ten. This sequence joins TRBV6-1 and TRBJ1-2; D remains unclear. Between the trimmed V and J ends, which lost 8 bases and 3 bases, there was a span of 19 bases. The CDR3 covers 15 residues. Per germline, CDR1 MNHNS and CDR2 SASEGT. CDR3 nucleotides: TGTGCCAGCCGAACAGCGGCACGTATGGACTATGGCTACACCTTC. Its protein product is CASRTAARMDYGYTF.

The chain has TRBV5-1 and TRBJ2-7; TRBD1 agrees at 10 bases. The CDR3 has 14 amino acids. After removal of 7 bases from V and 5 bases from J, the junction contained 9 bases not matched to a gene. Germline CDR1 and CDR2: SGHRS and YFSETQ. DNA for the CDR3: TGCGCCAGCGCGCCTCGGGGACAGGGGAACGAGCAGTACTTC. Translated, it gives CASAPRGQGNEQYF.

The chain carries TRBV7-9 and TRBJ1-2; 7 nucleotides line up with TRBD1. This CDR3 is 15 amino acids long. CDR1 is SEHNR and CDR2 is FQNEAQ in the germline V gene (reference sequence). Trimming removed 0 bases from V and 11 bases from J; junction bases left unmatched: 12. Here the CDR3 DNA reads TGTGCCAGCAGCTTAGCTTTAACGGGACAGCGAATTTACACCTTC. Its protein is CASSLALTGQRIYTF. Variable domain in full (rest from reference TRBV7-9 and TRBJ1-2): DTGVSQNPRHKITKRGQNVTFRCDPISEHNRLYWYRQTLGQGPEFLTYFQNEAQLEKSRLLSDRFSAERPKGSFSTLEIQRTEQGDSAMYLCASSLALTGQRIYTFGSGTRLTVV.

In its sample, this clonotype was seen a few times. This sequence joins TRBV2 and TRBJ1-5; D is unresolved. With 4 bases removed from V and 7 bases from J, the gap between germline ends came to 11 bases. CDR1 and CDR2 from the germline V gene are SNHLY and FYNNEI. The CDR3 is made up of 13 amino acids. The CDR3 DNA is TGTGCCAGCAGTGTTGAAAGTGGACAGCCCCAGCATTTT. Its protein is CASSVESGQPQHF.

This sequence joins TRBV6-2 or TRBV6-3 and TRBJ2-1, with a weak D call TRBD2 (6 bases). CDR1 MNHEY and CDR2 SVGEGT come from the germline V gene. There are 13 residues in the CDR3. V shed 7 bases and J shed 4 bases, with 11 bases lying between them. CDR3 coding DNA: TGTGCCAGCAATAGGGACTCTTACAATGAGCAGTTCTTC. Residues: CASNRDSYNEQFF.

DNA of the CDR3: TGTGCCAGCAGCTTGGCCCACACCGGGGGGGAGCAGTACTTC. Amino acids: CASSLAHTGGEQYF. The V call is TRBV5-4, the J call TRBJ2-7; 7 bases match TRBD2. The CDR3 loop spans 14 amino acids. Germline V lookup: CDR1 SGHNT, CDR2 YYREEE (reference sequence). After removal of 0 bases from V and 7 bases from J, the junction contained 7 bases not matched to a gene.

This clonotype was seen many times. The chain is built from TRBV6-1 and TRBJ1-1; possible D gene TRBD1, 5 bases. V was shortened by 5 bases and J by 3 bases, with 7 bases between the two germline ends. Germline CDR1 and CDR2: MNHNS and SASEGT. This CDR3 region has 12 residues. The CDR3 bases are TGTGCCAGCAGTCGAGGGGACACTGAAGCTTTCTTT. Translation: CASSRGDTEAFF.

This clonotype was observed a handful of times. The J gene is TRBJ1-5, the V gene TRBV28, with 7 bases lining up with TRBD1. CDR1 is MDHEN and CDR2 is SYDVKM in the germline V gene. This CDR3 comprises 17 residues. V lost 4 bases and J lost 4; bases outside the gene matches: 13. The CDR3 loop is CASSSRTTTGWNQPQHF. DNA for the CDR3: TGTGCCAGCAGTTCCCGAACGACGACAGGGTGGAATCAGCCCCAGCATTTT.

The V call is TRBV28, the J call TRBJ1-2, with D hard to call. V dropped 4 bases and J dropped 4 bases, with 16 bases sitting between them. The CDR3 is 15 amino acids. The V gene's germline CDR1 is MDHEN and CDR2 SYDVKM. The CDR3 protein is CASSSDPGGPYGYTF. For the CDR3, the DNA is TGTGCCAGCAGTTCCGACCCAGGAGGCCCCTATGGCTACACCTTC.

The CDR3: CSASLLLGGATEAFF. The CDR3 coding sequence is TGCAGTGCTAGCCTCCTCCTGGGCGGTGCCACTGAAGCTTTCTTT. The chain joins TRBV20-1 to TRBJ1-1; D is unclear. The germline gives CDR1 DFQATT, CDR2 SNEGSKA (reference sequence). V was cut by 3 bases and J by 4 bases, with 18 bases left in between. The length of the CDR3 is 15 residues.

This clonotype was seen a handful of times. The chain joins TRBV7-2 to TRBJ1-4; the D is unclear. Deletions cut 4 bases from V and 7 bases from J, with 13 bases between. CDR3 length: 14 residues. Per germline, CDR1 SGHTA and CDR2 FQGNSA. CDR3 sequence: CASSSLWRPEKLFF. Written as DNA, the CDR3 is TGTGCCAGCAGCTCCCTGTGGCGGCCTGAAAAACTGTTTTTT.

This clonotype was seen a few times. V and J are TRBV18 and TRBJ1-5; 9 bases map to TRBD1. The CDR3 runs to 18 residues. V was pared by 3 bases and J by 0 bases, with 9 bases of the junction left unmatched. CDR1 KGHSH and CDR2 LQKENI come from the germline V gene. This CDR3 reads CASSPGTGSGYSNQPQHF. The CDR3 bases are TGTGCCAGCTCACCCGGGACAGGGAGCGGGTATAGCAATCAGCCCCAGCATTTT.

V is TRBV6-6 and J is TRBJ1-2, with D tentatively TRBD1 (5 bases). Trimming stripped 0 bases from V and 4 bases from J, with 15 bases between. The CDR3 is made up of 16 amino acids. Germline loops: CDR1 MNHNY, CDR2 SVGAGI (reference sequence). CDR3 sequence reads: CASSYSSRDVTYGYTF. CDR3 nucleotides: TGTGCCAGCAGTTACTCTTCTCGGGACGTTACCTATGGCTACACCTTC.

The chain links TRBV12-3 or TRBV12-4 to TRBJ2-2; 12 nucleotides agree with TRBD2. The CDR3 is made up of 15 amino acids. The junction had 5 bases not matched to a gene; V was cut back by 7 bases and J by 5 bases. The CDR3 DNA reads as TGTGCCAGCACTACTGGACTAGCGGGGACCGGGGAGCTGTTTTTT. Translation gives CASTTGLAGTGELFF.